This T cell receptor beta chain appears in the sequencing data of a study of beta chain features in type 1 diabetes. What was sequenced were expressed TCRB transcripts, since all of the isolated RNA had been reverse transcribed. Clones were read by immunoSEQ multiplex PCR, and TCRdb kept only the in-frame ones, dropping some. This sample carries approximately 150,000 clones, less than 11% of them seen once, and the ten largest clones take around 1.4%. This clone occurred many times. The CDR3 contains 16 residues. CDR1 LGHNA and CDR2 YSLEER come from the germline V gene. V shed 4 bases, J shed 8 bases, and the junction held 12 bases outside the gene matches.

The sequenced material came from naive CD4+ T cells from blood. The TCR sequence derives from a young man in good health. The chain uses TRBV4-3 and TRBJ2-1; TRBD1 agrees at 9 bases. CDR3 amino acids: CASSLLTGGEYYEQFF. CDR3 DNA sequence: TGCGCCAGCAGCCTTCTGACAGGGGGGGAATATTATGAGCAGTTCTTC.